A single sample is the source of the 5 T cell receptor beta chains below, sequenced in a study of blood T cell repertoires in COVID-19. Assay used: immunoSEQ multiplex PCR; TCRdb lists only in-frame clones, some missing. The top ten clones hold less than 25% of a sample with some 95,000 clones, 75% to 85% of them seen once. The sample taken for sequencing was peripheral blood. The receptors were gathered from a man between 65 and 85 years old with acute or convalescent COVID-19.

The table lists this clone with a few counts. This chain links TRBV3-1 (or the pseudogene TRBV3-2) with TRBJ1-6; 8 positions match TRBD1. The CDR3 length is 15 residues. Trimming removed 2 bases from V and 7 bases from J; junction bases left unmatched: 4. CDR1 LGHDT and CDR2 YNNKEL come from the germline V gene (reference sequence). CDR3 sequence reads: CASSQMTGVNSPLHF. CDR3 coding DNA: TGTGCCAGCAGCCAAATGACAGGGGTGAATTCACCCCTCCACTTT.

CDR3 in DNA: TGTGCCAGCAGTTACTCGAGAATTGAGCAGTTCTTC. It specifies CASSYSRIEQFF. This chain connects TRBV6-6 to TRBJ2-1; D gene ambiguous. V lost 0 bases and J lost 9, with 6 bases in between. Germline V gives CDR1 MNHNY, CDR2 SVGAGI (reference sequence). This CDR3 region has 12 residues.

This clone was found once. Relative to the germline gene, one junction end is altered; a read error may explain this. The chain is built from TRBV7-7 and TRBJ2-5; 9 bases line up with TRBD1. Germline CDR1 is SSHAT and CDR2 is FNYEAQ (reference sequence). The CDR3 spans 15 residues. CDR3 nucleotides: TGTGCTAGCAGCTCAAACAGGGGGCGGCAAGAGACCCAGTACTTC. It codes for CASSSNRGRQETQYF.

The table lists this clone with a few counts. This chain uses TRBV6-1 with TRBJ2-6, with TRBD1 matching over 7 bases. V lost 1 base to trimming and J lost 3 bases; unmatched junction nucleotides: 0. From germline, CDR1 is MNHNS and CDR2 SASEGT. The length of the CDR3 is 15 residues. As DNA, the CDR3 is TGTGCCAGCAGTGAAGGGACAGGTGGGGCCAACGTCCTGACTTTC. It is translated as CASSEGTGGANVLTF.

J is TRBJ1-1 and V is TRBV9; 8 positions match TRBD1. V gave up 4 bases and J gave up 2 bases; unmatched junction bases: 7. Germline CDR1 SGDLS, CDR2 YYNGEE. The length of the CDR3 is 15 residues. CDR3: CASSPDQGANTEAFF. CDR3 bases: TGTGCCAGCAGCCCAGACCAGGGGGCCAACACTGAAGCTTTCTTT.